This TCR beta chain was recorded in a study of early T cells in non-severe SARS-CoV-2 infection. One entry per CDR3 protein results from TCRdb running MiXCR on the 5' RACE reads. The sample records 79,000 or so distinct CDR3 sequences, around 13% being singletons. Trimming took 5 bases from V and 0 from J; bases not matched to a gene: 12. The germline CDR1 and CDR2 sequences are DFQATT and SNEGSKA (reference sequence). The CDR3 is 17 amino acids. What was sequenced was whole blood. The chain combines TRBV20-1 with TRBJ2-2, with 7 nucleotides matching TRBD1. This TCR derives from an adult who was a healthcare worker with PCR-confirmed SARS-CoV-2 infection or an uninfected control (not recorded which). This CDR3 reads CSAPDWTGPSNTGELFF. The CDR3 DNA follows: TGCAGTGCTCCCGACTGGACAGGTCCATCGAACACCGGGGAGCTGTTTTTT.